This T cell receptor beta chain was recovered during a study of T cell responses to AZD1222 COVID-19 vaccine. The study, taken as a whole, reports: Seropositivity was recorded at baseline in only 6 or 7 AZD1222 recipients. Possibly, clonal diversity was underestimated; donors were largely white British and included more females.

The assay was immunoSEQ multiplex PCR, and TCRdb's table has in-frame clones only and misses some. In the table there are tens of thousands of clones, roughly 89% of which are singletons. Trimming took 8 bases from V and 2 from J; bases not matched to a gene: 4. This CDR3 has 15 residues. Germline CDR1 is SNHLY and CDR2 is FYNNEI. It was second doses at about 4 or about 12 weeks that were pooled. With respect to this clone: The antigen is not known.

The starting material was peripheral blood, obtained 28 days after the second AZD1222 dose. This rearrangement joins TRBV2 to TRBJ2-3, with 13 bases identical to TRBD2. This clonotype was sampled from an adult who received the AZD1222 COVID-19 vaccine. As DNA, the CDR3 is TGTGCCAGCGGGGGACTAGCGGGGTTCACAGATACGCAGTATTTT. This translates into CASGGLAGFTDTQYF.